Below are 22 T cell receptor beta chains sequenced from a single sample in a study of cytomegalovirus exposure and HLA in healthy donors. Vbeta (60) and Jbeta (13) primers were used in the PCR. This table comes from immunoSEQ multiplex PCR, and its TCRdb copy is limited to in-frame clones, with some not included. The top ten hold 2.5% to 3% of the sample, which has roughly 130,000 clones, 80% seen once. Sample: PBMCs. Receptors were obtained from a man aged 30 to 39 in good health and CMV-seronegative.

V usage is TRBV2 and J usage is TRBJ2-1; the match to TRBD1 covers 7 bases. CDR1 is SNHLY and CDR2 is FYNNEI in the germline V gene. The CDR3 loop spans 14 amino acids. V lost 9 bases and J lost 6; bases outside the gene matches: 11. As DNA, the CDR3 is TGTGCCAGAGAGGGAAGGGGGCGTAGCAATGAGCAGTTCTTC. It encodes CAREGRGRSNEQFF.

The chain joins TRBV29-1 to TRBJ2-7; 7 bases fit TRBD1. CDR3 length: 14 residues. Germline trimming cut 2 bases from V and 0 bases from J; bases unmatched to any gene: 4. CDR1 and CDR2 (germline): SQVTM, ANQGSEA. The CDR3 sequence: CSVEFRDSSYEQYF. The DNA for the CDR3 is TGCAGCGTTGAATTTAGGGACAGCTCCTACGAGCAGTACTTC.

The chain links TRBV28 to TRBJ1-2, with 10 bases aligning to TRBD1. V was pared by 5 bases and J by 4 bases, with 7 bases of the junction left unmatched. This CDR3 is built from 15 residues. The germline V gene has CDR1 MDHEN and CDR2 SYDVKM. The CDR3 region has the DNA TGTGCCAGCAGTCCAGGGACAGGGGCCTCCTATGGCTACACCTTC. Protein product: CASSPGTGASYGYTF.

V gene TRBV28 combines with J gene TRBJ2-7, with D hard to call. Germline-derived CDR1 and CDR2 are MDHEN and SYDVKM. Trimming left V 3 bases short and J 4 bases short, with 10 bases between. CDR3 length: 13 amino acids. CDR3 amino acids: CASSFYRTYEQYF. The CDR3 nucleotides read TGTGCCAGCAGTTTTTACAGAACTTACGAGCAGTACTTC.

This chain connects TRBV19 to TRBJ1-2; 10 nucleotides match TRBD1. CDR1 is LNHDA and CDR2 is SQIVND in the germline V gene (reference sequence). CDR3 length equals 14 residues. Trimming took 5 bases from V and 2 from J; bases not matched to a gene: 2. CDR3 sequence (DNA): TGTGCCAGTAGTTGGGGACAGGGGAACTATGGCTACACCTTC. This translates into CASSWGQGNYGYTF.

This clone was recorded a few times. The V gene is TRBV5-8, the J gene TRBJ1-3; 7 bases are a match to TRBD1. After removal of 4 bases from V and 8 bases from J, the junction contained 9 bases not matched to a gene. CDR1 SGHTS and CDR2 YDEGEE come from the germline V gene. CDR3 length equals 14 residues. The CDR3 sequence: CASSPGTVPDTIYF. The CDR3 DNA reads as TGTGCCAGCAGCCCAGGGACAGTGCCGGACACCATATATTTT.

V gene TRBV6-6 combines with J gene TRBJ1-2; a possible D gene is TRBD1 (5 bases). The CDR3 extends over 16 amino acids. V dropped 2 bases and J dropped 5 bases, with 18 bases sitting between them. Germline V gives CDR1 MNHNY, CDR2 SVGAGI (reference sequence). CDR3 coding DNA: TGTGCCAGCAGTTACCCCTTACCGACAGATCCTTATGGCTACACCTTC. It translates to CASSYPLPTDPYGYTF.

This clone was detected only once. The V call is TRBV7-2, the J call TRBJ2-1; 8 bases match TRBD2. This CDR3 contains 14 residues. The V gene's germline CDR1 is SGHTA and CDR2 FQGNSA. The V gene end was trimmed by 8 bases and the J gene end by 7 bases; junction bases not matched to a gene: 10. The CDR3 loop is CASPLTGGDNEQFF. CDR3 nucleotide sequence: TGTGCCAGCCCCTTAACGGGAGGGGATAATGAGCAGTTCTTC. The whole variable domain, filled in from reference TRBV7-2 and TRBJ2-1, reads GAGVSQSPSNKVTEKGKDVELRCDPISGHTALYWYRQSLGQGLEFLIYFQGNSAPDKSGLPSDRFSAERTGGSVSTLTIQRTQQEDSAVYLCASPLTGGDNEQFFGPGTRLTVL.

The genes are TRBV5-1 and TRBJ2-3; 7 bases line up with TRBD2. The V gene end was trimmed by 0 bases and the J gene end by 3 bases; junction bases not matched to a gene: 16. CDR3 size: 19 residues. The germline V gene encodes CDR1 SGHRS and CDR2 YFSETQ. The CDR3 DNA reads TGCGCCAGCAGCTTGGTCCGTATCTTGTCTAGCGGTATTACAGATACGCAGTATTTT. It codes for CASSLVRILSSGITDTQYF.

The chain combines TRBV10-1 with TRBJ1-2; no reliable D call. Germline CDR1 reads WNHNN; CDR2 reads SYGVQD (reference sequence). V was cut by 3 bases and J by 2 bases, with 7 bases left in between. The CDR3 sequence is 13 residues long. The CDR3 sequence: CASSDYRNYGYTF. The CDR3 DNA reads TGCGCCAGCAGTGATTACAGAAACTATGGCTACACCTTC.

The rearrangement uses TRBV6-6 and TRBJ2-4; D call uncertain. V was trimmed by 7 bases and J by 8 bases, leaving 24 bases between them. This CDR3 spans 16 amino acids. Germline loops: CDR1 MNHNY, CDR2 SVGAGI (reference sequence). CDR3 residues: CASTDPYLTTKDIQYF. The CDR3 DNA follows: TGTGCCAGCACCGACCCGTATTTAACGACAAAAGACATTCAGTACTTC.

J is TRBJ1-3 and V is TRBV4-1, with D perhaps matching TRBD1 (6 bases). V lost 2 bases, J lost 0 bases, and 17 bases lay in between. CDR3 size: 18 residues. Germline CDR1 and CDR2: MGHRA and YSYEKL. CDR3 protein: CASSQTGQSIFSGNTIYF. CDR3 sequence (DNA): TGCGCCAGCAGCCAAACGGGACAATCCATCTTCTCTGGAAACACCATATATTTT.

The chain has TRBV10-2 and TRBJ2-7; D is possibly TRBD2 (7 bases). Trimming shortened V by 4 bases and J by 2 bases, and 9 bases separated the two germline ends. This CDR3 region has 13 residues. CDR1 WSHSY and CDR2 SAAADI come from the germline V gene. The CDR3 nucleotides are TGCGCCAGCAGTGTCGGGGGGCCCTACGAGCAGTACTTC. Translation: CASSVGGPYEQYF.

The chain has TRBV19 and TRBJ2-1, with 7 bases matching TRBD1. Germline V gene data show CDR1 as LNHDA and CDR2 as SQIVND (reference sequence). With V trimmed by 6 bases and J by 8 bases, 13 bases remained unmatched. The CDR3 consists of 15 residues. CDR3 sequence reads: CASSLRAGGVDEQFF. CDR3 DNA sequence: TGTGCCAGTAGCCTGAGGGCAGGGGGAGTCGATGAGCAGTTCTTC. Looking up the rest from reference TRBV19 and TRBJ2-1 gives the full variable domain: DGGITQSPKYLFRKEGQNVTLSCEQNLNHDAMYWYRQDPGQGLRLIYYSQIVNDFQKGDIAEGYSVSREKKESFPLTVTSAQKNPTAFYLCASSLRAGGVDEQFFGPGTRLTVL.

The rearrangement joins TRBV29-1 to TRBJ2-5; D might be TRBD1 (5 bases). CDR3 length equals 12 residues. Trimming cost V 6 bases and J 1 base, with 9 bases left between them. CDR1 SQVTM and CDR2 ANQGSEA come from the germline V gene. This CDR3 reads CSVQGTQETQYF. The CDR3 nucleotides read TGCAGCGTCCAGGGTACCCAAGAGACCCAGTACTTC.

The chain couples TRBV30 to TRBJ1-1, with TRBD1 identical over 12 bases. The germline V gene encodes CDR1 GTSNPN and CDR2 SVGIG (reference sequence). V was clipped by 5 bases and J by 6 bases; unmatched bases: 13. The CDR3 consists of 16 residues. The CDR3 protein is CAWAGTGGSRGAEAFF. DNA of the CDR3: TGTGCCTGGGCCGGGACAGGGGGCTCCCGAGGGGCTGAAGCTTTCTTT.

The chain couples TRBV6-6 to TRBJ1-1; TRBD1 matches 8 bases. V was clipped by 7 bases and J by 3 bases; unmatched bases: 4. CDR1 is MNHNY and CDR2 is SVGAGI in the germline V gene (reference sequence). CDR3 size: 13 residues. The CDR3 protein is CASTGQGYTEAFF. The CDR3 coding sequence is TGTGCCAGCACTGGACAGGGCTACACTGAAGCTTTCTTT.

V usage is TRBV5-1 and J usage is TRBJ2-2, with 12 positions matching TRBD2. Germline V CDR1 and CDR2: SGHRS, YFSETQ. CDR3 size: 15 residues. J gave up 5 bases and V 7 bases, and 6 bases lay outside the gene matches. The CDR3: CASQAGTSGTGELFF. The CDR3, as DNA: TGCGCCAGCCAAGCCGGGACTAGCGGGACCGGGGAGCTGTTTTTT.

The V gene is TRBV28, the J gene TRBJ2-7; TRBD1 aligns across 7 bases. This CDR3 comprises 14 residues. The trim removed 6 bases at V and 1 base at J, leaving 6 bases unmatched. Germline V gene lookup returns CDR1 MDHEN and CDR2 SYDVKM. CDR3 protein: CASRTGDRSYEQYF. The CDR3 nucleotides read TGTGCCAGCAGGACTGGGGACAGATCCTACGAGCAGTACTTC.

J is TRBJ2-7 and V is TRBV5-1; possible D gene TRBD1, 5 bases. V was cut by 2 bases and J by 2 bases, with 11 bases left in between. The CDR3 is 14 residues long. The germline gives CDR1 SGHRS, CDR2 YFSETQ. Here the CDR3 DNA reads TGCGCCAGCAGCTTAGGGGAAAATCCCTACGAGCAGTACTTC. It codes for CASSLGENPYEQYF.

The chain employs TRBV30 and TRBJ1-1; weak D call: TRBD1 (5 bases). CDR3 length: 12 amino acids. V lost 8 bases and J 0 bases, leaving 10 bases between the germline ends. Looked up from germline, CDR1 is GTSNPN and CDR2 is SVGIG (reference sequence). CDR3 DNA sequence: TGTGCCGGGGGAGGGGTGAACACTGAAGCTTTCTTT. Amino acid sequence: CAGGGVNTEAFF.

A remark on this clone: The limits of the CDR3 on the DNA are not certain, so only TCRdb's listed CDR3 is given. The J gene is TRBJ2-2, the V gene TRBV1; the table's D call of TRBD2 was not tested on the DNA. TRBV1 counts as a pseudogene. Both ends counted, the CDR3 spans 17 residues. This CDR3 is CTSSQVGSGANTGELFF.